Listed below are T cell receptor beta chains from one sample, sequenced in a study of shared clonotypes between healthy human individuals. Repertoires were generated with immunoSEQ multiplex PCR, while TCRdb's copy carries only in-frame clones and drops some. The sample carries roughly 1,100,000 clones, about 70% recorded once. Sample: memory CD4+ T cells sorted from blood. These receptors were collected from a man between 18 and 29 years old in good health. The CDR3 runs from the conserved cysteine through the conserved F or W. D genes are given only for firm matches. Clone size appears in some rows only: once, few, many, or a class for an expanded clone.

j_call d_call clone_size v_call cdr3_aa cdr3_nt
TRBJ2-5 TRBD1 - TRBV28 CASKTGMRETQYF TGTGCCAGCAAGACAGGGATGCGGGAGACCCAGTACTTC
TRBJ2-5 - - TRBV7-4 CASSLDGSHRIEETQYF TGTGCCAGCAGCTTAGATGGTAGTCATCGGATAGAAGAGACCCAGTACTTC
TRBJ2-2 TRBD1 - TRBV19 CASSPRDRAATGELFF TGTGCCAGTAGTCCCCGGGACAGGGCTGCAACCGGGGAGCTGTTTTTT
TRBJ1-1 - - TRBV5-1 CASSRAGLVAEAFF TGCGCCAGCAGCCGGGCAGGGTTGGTCGCTGAAGCTTTCTTT
TRBJ2-7 - - TRBV5-6 CASSLVAGAFYEQYF TGTGCCAGCAGCTTGGTTGCGGGGGCCTTCTACGAGCAGTACTTC
TRBJ2-3 - few TRBV25-1 CASRGEQNTDTQYF TGTGCCAGCAGGGGGGAACAGAACACAGATACGCAGTATTTT
TRBJ1-5 TRBD1 - TRBV5-6 CASSTGQGRPQHF TGTGCCAGCAGCACCGGACAGGGGCGGCCCCAGCATTTT
TRBJ2-7 TRBD1 - TRBV23-1 CASSQSRTGAPNESYEQYF TGCGCCAGCAGTCAATCGAGGACAGGGGCACCCAACGAATCCTACGAGCAGTACTTC
TRBJ1-1 - - TRBV25-1 CASSKVNTEAFF TGTGCCAGCAGTAAAGTGAACACTGAAGCTTTCTTT
TRBJ2-7 - few TRBV7-2 CASSLALGGGNEQYF TGTGCCAGCAGCTTAGCGCTAGGGGGAGGTAACGAGCAGTACTTC
TRBJ2-3 - - TRBV25-1 CASSELSVDTQYF TGTGCCAGCAGTGAACTTTCGGTGGATACGCAGTATTTT